The rows below give T cell receptor beta chains drawn from one sample of a study of shared clonotypes between healthy human individuals. Measured with immunoSEQ multiplex PCR; TCRdb has only the in-frame clones, and not every one. Of about 2.3 million clones listed, 85% to 95% are singletons. Sequenced material: naive CD4+ T cells from PBMCs. These receptors came from a man younger than 30 in good health. Some clones in this sample may be carry-over from other donors' samples. CDR3s include the opening cysteine and the closing phenylalanine or tryptophan. The order of the fields is V gene, J gene, clone size, CDR3 protein. Size values are once, few and many counts, or a class for expanded clones, and some rows have none.

TRBV4-1	TRBJ1-5	once	CASSQVVARVSNQPQHF
TRBV27	TRBJ1-1	once	CASSLTPGTEAFF
TRBV18	TRBJ1-4	.	CASSPEGSNEKLFF
TRBV7-2	TRBJ2-7	.	CASSPQAVSYEQYF
TRBV5-4	TRBJ2-5	.	CASSLGDRGGTQYF
TRBV9	TRBJ2-3	few	CASSVGTGGTDTQYF
TRBV5-8	TRBJ2-3	.	CASSLGGTSTDTQYF
TRBV15	TRBJ1-3	.	CATSRDLGDRARGNTIYF
TRBV18	TRBJ2-1	once	CASSPPRTSTPRQFF
TRBV28	TRBJ2-2	.	CASSLGDTYTGELFF
TRBV5-1	TRBJ1-4	.	CASSWTTTNEKLFF
TRBV19	TRBJ1-2	.	CASSIDLDRADYGYTF
TRBV5-4	TRBJ1-5	few	CASSLGPSLRPQHF
TRBV7-9	TRBJ1-5	.	CASIKKQGGNQPQHF
TRBV7-9	TRBJ1-4	.	CASSLVTVLEKLFF
TRBV7-9	.	.	CASSTGLADYEQYF
TRBV10-3	TRBJ1-4	.	CAISVAAEKLFF
TRBV29-1	TRBJ2-7	once	CSVEIPTLSSYEQYF
TRBV6-1	TRBJ2-5	.	CASSEASGRQETQYF
TRBV6-5	TRBJ1-1	.	CASSMQGLDTEAFF
TRBV19	TRBJ1-2	once	CASSLKGTNYGYTF
TRBV28	TRBJ1-5	.	CASKGGDQPQHF
TRBV7-3	TRBJ2-5	.	CASSLGRPGQEETQYF
TRBV5-1	TRBJ2-7	.	CASSPGLSYEQYF
TRBV6-6	TRBJ1-2	.	CASSLPGTNANYGYTF
TRBV5-1	TRBJ2-3	once	CASSGLEQLSADTQYF
TRBV11-2	TRBJ1-2	.	CASSHGRGYLLSPNYGYTF
TRBV4-1	TRBJ1-1	.	CASSLGQGAPNTEAFF
TRBV5-1	TRBJ2-5	few	CASSPRTSGQETQYF
TRBV5-1	TRBJ2-5	.	CASSLAGSETQYF
TRBV5-4	TRBJ1-3	.	CASSLAGMPGNTIYF
TRBV27	TRBJ2-1	.	CASSSPLVSSYNEQFF
TRBV7-9	TRBJ2-3	once	CASSSGQGGTDTQYF
TRBV7-9	TRBJ2-2	once	CASSSRAGGTANTGELFF
TRBV29-1	TRBJ2-7	.	CSVEEISLAGTYEQYF
TRBV7-2	TRBJ2-2	.	CASSLGPGLAANTGELFF
TRBV28	TRBJ2-4	.	CASSLQRISKNIQYF
TRBV6-5	TRBJ2-4	.	CASSYQGQGSGNIQYF
TRBV6-6	TRBJ2-7	once	CASSYTAGEQYF
TRBV6-1	TRBJ2-2	.	CASSERTGANTGELFF